The 28 T cell receptor beta chains given below trace back to one sample, sequenced in a study of identifying expanded T cells in peripheral blood. Sequencing used immunoSEQ multiplex PCR; TCRdb keeps in-frame clones, though not all of them. The table records around 94,000 clones, roughly 84% of them present only once. The specimen sequenced was blood. The receptors were gathered from a person between 18 and 75 years old in good health.

The genes are TRBV7-3 and TRBJ2-2; the D gene is possibly TRBD1 (6 bases). Trimming pared 1 base from V and 7 bases from J, leaving 19 bases between. The CDR3 loop spans 17 amino acids. Germline values: CDR1 SGHTA, CDR2 FQGTGA. The CDR3 nucleotides are TGTGCCAGCAGCTTAAATCTCTTGCAGGGGAGAGACGGGGAGCTGTTTTTT. Translating it yields CASSLNLLQGRDGELFF.

V gene TRBV25-1 combines with J gene TRBJ1-2, with D maybe TRBD1 (5 bases). The germline V gene has CDR1 MGHDK and CDR2 SYGVNS. CDR3 length equals 13 residues. V lost 3 bases to trimming and J lost 4 bases, with 9 bases between them. CDR3 loop: CASSDGGGYGYTF. Here the CDR3 DNA reads TGTGCCAGCAGTGACGGGGGGGGCTATGGCTACACCTTC.

Of note for this clone: Its ends do not fully match the called genes, so a read error is possible. The V and J genes are TRBV5-4 and TRBJ1-4; D remains ambiguous. Germline CDR1 is SGHNT and CDR2 is YYREEE (reference sequence). CDR3 size: 15 residues. This CDR3 is CASSQEGRLSEKLFF. The DNA of the CDR3 is TGCGCCAGCAGCCAAGAAGGACGGCTCTCTGAAAAACTGTTTTTT.

This sequence joins TRBV28 and TRBJ2-6; D unresolved. The germline V gene encodes CDR1 MDHEN and CDR2 SYDVKM. This CDR3 spans 17 amino acids. Trimming left V 7 bases short and J 0 bases short, with 16 bases between. CDR3 amino acids: CASTSRRRGSGANVLTF. In nucleotides, the CDR3 is TGTGCCAGCACCTCGAGGAGACGCGGCTCTGGGGCCAACGTCCTGACTTTC.

The chain couples TRBV7-2 to TRBJ1-4; no firm D call. Germline lookup yields CDR1 SGHTA and CDR2 FQGNSA. This CDR3 is 15 amino acids long. V lost 6 bases and J 8 bases, leaving 19 bases between the germline ends. In DNA form, the CDR3 reads TGTGCCAGCAGTTTCAACCCGGGAGGGAGGGAAAAACTGTTTTTT. This gives the protein CASSFNPGGREKLFF.

The rearrangement uses TRBV11-2 and TRBJ2-7; D is ambiguous. This CDR3 has 15 residues. V lost 2 bases, J lost 4 bases, and 15 bases lay in between. Germline-derived CDR1 and CDR2 are SGHAT and FQNNGV. The CDR3 region has the DNA TGTGCCAGCAGCTTAAATCCGCAAACCTATTACGAGCAGTACTTC. This encodes CASSLNPQTYYEQYF.

This chain joins TRBV30 and TRBJ2-3; no clear D. Germline CDR1 and CDR2: GTSNPN and SVGIG (reference sequence). The CDR3 loop spans 12 amino acids. V dropped 0 bases and J dropped 4 bases, with 5 bases sitting between them. Written as DNA, the CDR3 is TGTGCCTGGAGTGTACAGTCAGATACGCAGTATTTT. Protein product: CAWSVQSDTQYF.

This chain links TRBV5-6 with TRBJ1-6; 9 nucleotides match TRBD1. The junction had 6 bases not matched to a gene; V was cut back by 4 bases and J by 7 bases. The CDR3 is 15 amino acids. Germline CDR1 is SGHDT and CDR2 is YYEEEE. The CDR3 bases are TGTGCCAGCAGCCCGAGGACAGGGGCCAATTCACCCCTCCACTTT. It yields the protein CASSPRTGANSPLHF.

The chain is built from TRBV5-5 and TRBJ1-2; D is undetermined. Trimming took off 0 bases at V and 6 bases at J, with 21 bases between the two ends. Germline CDR1 is SGHKS and CDR2 is YYEKEE (reference sequence). CDR3 length: 17 amino acids. The CDR3 coding sequence is TGTGCCAGCAGCTTGGCTGGCGGCGTGCGGGAGACGGATGGCTACACCTTC. This encodes CASSLAGGVRETDGYTF.

This chain joins TRBV5-8 and TRBJ1-4, with a tentative D call TRBD1 (5 bases). The V gene lost 3 bases and the J gene lost 3 bases, with 12 bases spanning the gap. Per germline, CDR1 SGHTS and CDR2 YDEGEE. CDR3 length: 15 amino acids. The CDR3 is CASSSILGANEKLFF. The CDR3 bases are TGTGCCAGCAGCTCGATCTTAGGGGCTAATGAAAAACTGTTTTTT. Complete variable domain (other parts from reference TRBV5-8 and TRBJ1-4): EAGVTQSPTHLIKTRGQQATLRCSPISGHTSVYWYQQALGLGLQFLLWYDEGEERNRGNFPPRFSGRQFPNYSSELNVNALELEDSALYLCASSSILGANEKLFFGSGTQLSVL.

The chain uses TRBV30 and TRBJ2-7, with 8 bases identical to TRBD2. Germline lookup yields CDR1 GTSNPN and CDR2 SVGIG (reference sequence). Trimming at V came to 3 bases and at J to 5 bases, leaving 3 bases not matched to a gene. CDR3 length equals 12 residues. The CDR3 spells CAWSGGANEQYF. In nucleotides, the CDR3 is TGTGCCTGGAGCGGGGGGGCTAACGAGCAGTACTTC.

This sequence joins TRBV18 and TRBJ2-7; possibly TRBD1 or TRBD2 for D (5 bases each). The germline V and J ends were trimmed by 2 bases and 3 bases, with 17 bases remaining between them. Germline-derived CDR1 and CDR2 are KGHSH and LQKENI. This CDR3 region has 16 residues. CDR3 nucleotides: TGTGCCAGCTCACCAAGCCGGACCTCTGGGGGCTACGAGCAGTACTTC. Translated: CASSPSRTSGGYEQYF.

The rearrangement joins TRBV7-8 to TRBJ2-7; D perhaps matches TRBD2 (6 bases). V was cut by 3 bases and J by 5 bases, with 14 bases left in between. The CDR3 extends over 14 amino acids. In germline, CDR1 is SGHVS, CDR2 FQNEAQ. The CDR3 region has the DNA TGTGCCAGCAGCTTGGTGGGGACGGGGGACGAGCAGTACTTC. Its protein product is CASSLVGTGDEQYF. Combining the CDR3 with reference TRBV7-8 and TRBJ2-7 gives the whole variable domain GAGVSQSPRYKVAKRGQDVALRCDPISGHVSLFWYQQALGQGPEFLTYFQNEAQLDKSGLPSDRFFAERPEGSVSTLKIQRTQQEDSAVYLCASSLVGTGDEQYFGPGTRLTVT.

The gene calls are TRBV5-4 and TRBJ1-6; D gene ambiguous. The CDR3 spans 14 residues. CDR1 and CDR2 (germline): SGHNT, YYREEE (reference sequence). Deletions cut 0 bases from V and 5 bases from J, with 6 bases between. This chain's CDR3 is CASSLERDNSPLHF. CDR3 bases: TGTGCCAGCAGCTTGGAAAGGGATAATTCACCCCTCCACTTT.

V is TRBV19 and J is TRBJ2-7; D may match TRBD1 or TRBD2 (5 bases each). CDR1 LNHDA and CDR2 SQIVND come from the germline V gene (reference sequence). V was trimmed by 10 bases and J by 2 bases, leaving 18 bases between them. This CDR3 comprises 14 residues. In DNA form, the CDR3 reads TGTGCCACCTCTGCTGAGGGGTTAGCCTACGAGCAGTACTTC. This sequence encodes CATSAEGLAYEQYF. Combining the CDR3 with reference TRBV19 and TRBJ2-7 gives the whole variable domain DGGITQSPKYLFRKEGQNVTLSCEQNLNHDAMYWYRQDPGQGLRLIYYSQIVNDFQKGDIAEGYSVSREKKESFPLTVTSAQKNPTAFYLCATSAEGLAYEQYFGPGTRLTVT.

The chain uses TRBV6-5 and TRBJ2-7; 10 positions agree with TRBD1. J lost 1 base, V lost 8 bases, and 8 bases had no gene match. Germline V gene sequence: CDR1 MNHEY, CDR2 SVGAGI. The CDR3 sequence is 15 residues long. As DNA, the CDR3 is TGTGCCAGCCAGTACCGGGACAGGGGATCCTACGAGCAGTACTTC. Amino acid sequence: CASQYRDRGSYEQYF.

This chain links TRBV10-3 with TRBJ1-2; a weak D match, TRBD1 (5 bases). V was trimmed by 4 bases and J by 2 bases, leaving 8 bases between them. The length of the CDR3 is 13 residues. From germline, CDR1 is ENHRY and CDR2 SYGVKD. The chain's CDR3 is CAISVGGNYGYTF. CDR3 in DNA: TGTGCCATCAGTGTCGGGGGGAACTATGGCTACACCTTC.

This chain connects TRBV6-1 to TRBJ2-4; D is uncertain. CDR3 length: 13 amino acids. Germline values: CDR1 MNHNS, CDR2 SASEGT. V was trimmed by 4 bases and J by 10 bases, leaving 14 bases between them. The CDR3 DNA sequence: TGTGCCAGCAGTGCACCCACCCTTACGATTCAGTACTTC. Translating gives CASSAPTLTIQYF.

This clone was observed a few times. This chain connects TRBV10-3 to TRBJ2-7; unclear D gene. The V gene's germline CDR1 is ENHRY and CDR2 SYGVKD. The CDR3 has 12 residues. Trimming took 0 bases from V and 6 from J, leaving 6 bases between them. CDR3 coding DNA: TGTGCCATCAGTGAGTCGAAGCTCGAGCAGTACTTC. Protein sequence: CAISESKLEQYF.

The chain employs TRBV2 and TRBJ2-7; unclear D gene. The CDR3 is 14 residues long. Germline CDR1 and CDR2: SNHLY and FYNNEI. The V end was cut by 4 bases, the J end by 2 bases, with 12 bases between. The CDR3 DNA is TGTGCCAGCAGTGTTTTGGTAGTCACCTACGAGCAGTACTTC. It codes for CASSVLVVTYEQYF. Drawing the rest from reference TRBV2 and TRBJ2-7, the complete variable domain is EPEVTQTPSHQVTQMGQEVILRCVPISNHLYFYWYRQILGQKVEFLVSFYNNEISEKSEIFDDQFSVERPDGSNFTLKIRSTKLEDSAMYFCASSVLVVTYEQYFGPGTRLTVT.

This clone was detected a few times. This chain joins TRBV9 and TRBJ1-1; D is unresolved. There are 14 residues in the CDR3. Germline V CDR1 and CDR2: SGDLS, YYNGEE. V was cut by 0 bases and J by 0 bases, with 6 bases left in between. Here the CDR3 DNA reads TGTGCCAGCAGCGTAGATTATATGAACACTGAAGCTTTCTTT. As protein: CASSVDYMNTEAFF. The variable domain in full, completed from reference TRBV9 and TRBJ1-1, reads DSGVTQTPKHLITATGQRVTLRCSPRSGDLSVYWYQQSLDQGLQFLIQYYNGEERAKGNILERFSAQQFPDLHSELNLSSLELGDSALYFCASSVDYMNTEAFFGQGTRLTVV.

CDR3 in amino acids: CASPPPGGAGEQYF. Here the CDR3 DNA reads TGTGCCAGTCCTCCCCCGGGGGGGGCTGGCGAGCAGTACTTC. The chain has TRBV2 and TRBJ2-5, with TRBD2 matching over 8 bases. The last part of the DNA fits TRBJ2-7 better; the J call may be wrong. CDR1 is SNHLY, CDR2 FYNNEI, per germline. The CDR3 is 14 amino acids.

This chain joins TRBV7-2 and TRBJ1-4, with 8 bases matching TRBD1. CDR1 is SGHTA and CDR2 is FQGNSA in the germline V gene. J gave up 15 bases and V 4 bases, and 10 bases lay outside the gene matches. The CDR3 length is 13 residues. The CDR3 region is CASSSSGTGGLFF. In nucleotides, the CDR3 is TGTGCCAGCAGCTCGTCCGGGACAGGAGGTTTGTTTTTT.

This clone was recorded once. This CDR3 is CASSSQQETQYF. The CDR3 coding sequence is TGTGCCAGCAGTTCCCAGCAAGAGACCCAGTACTTC. V is TRBV27 and J is TRBJ2-5; D gene unclear. The CDR3 extends over 12 amino acids. V was pared by 4 bases and J by 2 bases, with 5 bases between. Per germline, CDR1 MNHEY and CDR2 SMNVEV (reference sequence).

The chain joins TRBV6-5 to TRBJ1-3; D gene ambiguous. CDR1 is MNHEY and CDR2 is SVGAGI in the germline V gene. The CDR3 length is 14 residues. V lost 5 bases to trimming and J lost 0 bases, with 8 bases between them. The CDR3 region has the DNA TGTGCCAGCAGTGGGTACGGCTCTGGAAACACCATATATTTT. Translation: CASSGYGSGNTIYF.

The chain joins TRBV5-6 to TRBJ1-6, with TRBD1 as a possible D gene (6 bases). V lost 2 bases and J lost 5, with 11 bases in between. There are 15 residues in the CDR3. Germline V gives CDR1 SGHDT, CDR2 YYEEEE. DNA of the CDR3: TGTGCCAGCAGCTTTGGGACACCAAATAATTCACCCCTCCACTTT. Translation: CASSFGTPNNSPLHF.

The V and J genes are TRBV15 and TRBJ2-7; D may be TRBD2 (7 bases). There are 14 residues in the CDR3. In germline, CDR1 is LNHNV, CDR2 YYDKDF (reference sequence). Trimming pared 0 bases from V and 3 bases from J, leaving 9 bases between. CDR3 DNA sequence: TGTGCCACCAGCAGAGATAGGGGGGGCTACGAGCAGTACTTC. It is translated as CATSRDRGGYEQYF.

This clone has more than one count but fewer than ten. The J gene is TRBJ2-1, the V gene TRBV20-1; D is uncertain. V shed 6 bases and J shed 4 bases, with 7 bases lying between them. Germline V gene sequence: CDR1 DFQATT, CDR2 SNEGSKA (reference sequence). The CDR3 has 11 amino acids. The CDR3 reads CSASFYNEQFF. CDR3 nucleotides: TGCAGTGCCTCTTTTTACAATGAGCAGTTCTTC.